The clone carrying this T cell receptor beta chain has just a few counts. What it recognizes is unknown. The source of the sample is a study of cytomegalovirus exposure and HLA in healthy donors. All donors participated as healthy donors of bone marrow. Findings and limits, study-wide: Highly shared sequence variants in one cluster were likely a sequencing artifact. One variant, a missense change in DCLRE1C, was linked in a later analysis to TCR beta V- and J-gene trimming.

Germline CDR1 SQVTM, CDR2 ANQGSEA. The V segment lost 6 bases and the J segment 1 base; nucleotides outside the gene matches: 5. This CDR3 is built from 13 residues. The PCR employed 60 Vbeta primers together with 13 Jbeta primers. The repertoire was sequenced with immunoSEQ multiplex PCR; TCRdb's copy has only in-frame clones and lacks some. The repertoire includes some 180,000 clones, about 9% of them detected once, and 1% to 1.5% sits in the top ten. The sequence was collected from a woman aged 25 to 39 in good health and CMV-seropositive. The V call is TRBV29-1, the J call TRBJ1-1, with TRBD1 identical over 7 bases. Sequencing used PBMCs. The CDR3 DNA reads as TGCAGCGTCCCGGGACAGCCGAACACTGAAGCTTTCTTT. This sequence encodes CSVPGQPNTEAFF.